This TCR beta chain was obtained from a study of human T cells and chemical hapten exposure. One entry per CDR3 protein, called by TCRdb with MiXCR from the RACE reads. The table has tens of thousands of distinct CDR3 sequences, around 10% seen once; the top ten hold approximately 6.9%. The time point denotes: patch test 2, 6 weeks after DPC sensitization. As to treatment: therapeutic diphenylcyclopropenone sensitization with weekly scalp DPC. Unfractionated whole blood was the source of the extracted total RNA. The V gene lost 5 bases and the J gene lost 0 bases, with 13 bases spanning the gap. This CDR3 is 15 amino acids long. The germline CDR1 and CDR2 sequences are SGHTA and FQGNSA.

This rearrangement joins TRBV7-2 to TRBJ1-2; no clear D gene. Material: whole blood, obtained in connection with sensitization to the hapten diphenylcyclopropenone (DPC). The sequence came from a man aged 25 to 45 with alopecia areata. Some clones in this sample may be carry-over from other donors' samples. In DNA, the CDR3 is TGTGCCAGCAGCCGCGGACTCATAGCTAACTATGGCTACACCTTC. It codes for CASSRGLIANYGYTF.